This T cell receptor beta chain was observed in a study of shared clonotypes between healthy human individuals. Study overall: Researchers assigned three CD4 naive, three CD4 memory, two CD8 naive and one CD8 memory plate to each donor.

The CDR3 spans 12 residues. Trimming cost V 8 bases and J 4 bases, with 9 bases left between them. CDR1 is MDHEN, CDR2 SYDVKM, per germline. A word on this clone: The antigen remains undetermined.

Researchers ran the assay at a deep level. The table came from immunoSEQ multiplex PCR; TCRdb's copy has only in-frame clones and leaves some out. The data hold some 1.5 million clones, with approximately 98% observed a single time. Study results and limitations: Only blood was sampled, and tissue TCR repertoires likely differ from blood ones.

The chain employs TRBV28 and TRBJ1-5, with no clear D. The source material was naive CD4+ T cells sorted from blood. Regarding subset: CD45RA+ positively selected. The TCR comes from a man aged 25-45 years in good health. CDR3 nucleotide sequence: TGTGCCAGCTGGGGATCTAATCAGCCCCAGCATTTT. Amino acids: CASWGSNQPQHF.